Below, one TCR beta chain is given with its context. This entry comes from a study of blood T cells in healthy people across ages. Alongside a J-beta primer mix, a sample-barcoded 5' primer served in a second PCR lasting about 7 to 12 cycles. One entry per CDR3 protein results from TCRdb running MiXCR on the 5' RACE reads. The top ten hold over 20% of the sample, which has over 950,000 distinct CDR3 sequences, roughly 47% seen once. V was clipped by 0 bases and J by 2 bases, with 13 bases between them. Germline V gene sequence: CDR1 MNHEY, CDR2 SVGAGI. The CDR3 runs to 16 residues. This clonotype originated in a woman aged 55-69 years in good health. J is TRBJ1-1 and V is TRBV6-5; D ambiguous. Sequenced input: blood. This CDR3 is CASSYSTGSSNTEAFF. The CDR3 DNA sequence: TGTGCCAGCAGTTACTCGACTGGCAGTTCTAACACTGAAGCTTTCTTT.